These 4 T cell receptor beta chains were sequenced from one sample in a study of blood T cell repertoires in COVID-19. Profiled with immunoSEQ multiplex PCR; TCRdb holds only in-frame clones, not every one. This sample has 55,000 to 85,000 clones, with 70% to 85% found just once. Sequencing was carried out using peripheral blood. These receptors all stem from a woman aged 70-85 years with acute or convalescent COVID-19.

This chain joins TRBV27 and TRBJ2-2; 9 positions match TRBD2. Germline CDR1 and CDR2: MNHEY and SMNVEV (reference sequence). The CDR3 has 16 residues. The trim removed 7 bases at V and 3 bases at J, leaving 9 bases unmatched. CDR3 nucleotide sequence: TGTGCCAGCACTAAAGCGGGGGGTCGACACACCGGGGAGCTGTTTTTT. It specifies CASTKAGGRHTGELFF.

The V gene is TRBV27, the J gene TRBJ2-2; D might be TRBD2 (6 bases). Germline V gives CDR1 MNHEY, CDR2 SMNVEV (reference sequence). V lost 2 bases, J lost 1 base, and 11 bases lay in between. CDR3 size: 16 residues. The CDR3 is CASSLVADLNTGELFF. CDR3 nucleotide sequence: TGTGCCAGCAGTTTAGTAGCGGACCTGAACACCGGGGAGCTGTTTTTT.

This chain connects TRBV30 to TRBJ2-1, with 8 bases fitting TRBD2. The CDR3 runs 15 residues. Germline CDR1 and CDR2: GTSNPN and SVGIG (reference sequence). Germline trimming cut 4 bases from V and 0 bases from J; bases unmatched to any gene: 5. As DNA, the CDR3 is TGTGCCTGGACTTCGGGGGGGGCCTCCTACAATGAGCAGTTCTTC. It specifies CAWTSGGASYNEQFF.

V gene TRBV6-2 or TRBV6-3 combines with J gene TRBJ2-7, with no clear D. The length of the CDR3 is 11 residues. Germline CDR1 and CDR2: MNHEY and SVGEGT. V was cut by 5 bases and J by 2 bases, with 4 bases left in between. The CDR3, as DNA: TGTGCCAGCAGTCTAACCTACGAGCAGTACTTC. Residues: CASSLTYEQYF.